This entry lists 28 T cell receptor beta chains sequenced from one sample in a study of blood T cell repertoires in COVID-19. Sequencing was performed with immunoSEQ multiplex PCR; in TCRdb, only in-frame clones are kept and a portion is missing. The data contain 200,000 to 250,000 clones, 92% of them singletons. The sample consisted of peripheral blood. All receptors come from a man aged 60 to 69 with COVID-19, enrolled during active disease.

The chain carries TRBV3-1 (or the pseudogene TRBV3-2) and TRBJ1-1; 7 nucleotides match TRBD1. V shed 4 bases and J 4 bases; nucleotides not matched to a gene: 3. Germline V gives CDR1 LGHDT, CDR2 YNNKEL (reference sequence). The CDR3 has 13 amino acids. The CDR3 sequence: CASSRQGFTEAFF. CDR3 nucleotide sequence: TGTGCCAGCAGCCGACAGGGTTTCACTGAAGCTTTCTTT.

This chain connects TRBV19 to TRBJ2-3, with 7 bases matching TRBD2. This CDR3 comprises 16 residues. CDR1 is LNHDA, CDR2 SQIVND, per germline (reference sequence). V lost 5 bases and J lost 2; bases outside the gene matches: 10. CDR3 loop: CASSPEGLDITDTQYF. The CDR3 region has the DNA TGTGCCAGTAGTCCCGAAGGACTAGATATCACAGATACGCAGTATTTT.

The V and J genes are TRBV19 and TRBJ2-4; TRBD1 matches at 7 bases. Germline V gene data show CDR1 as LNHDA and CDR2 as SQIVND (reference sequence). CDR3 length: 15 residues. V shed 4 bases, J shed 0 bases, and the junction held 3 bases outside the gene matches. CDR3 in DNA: TGTGCCAGTAGTACGACAGGGCTAGCCAAAAACATTCAGTACTTC. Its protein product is CASSTTGLAKNIQYF.

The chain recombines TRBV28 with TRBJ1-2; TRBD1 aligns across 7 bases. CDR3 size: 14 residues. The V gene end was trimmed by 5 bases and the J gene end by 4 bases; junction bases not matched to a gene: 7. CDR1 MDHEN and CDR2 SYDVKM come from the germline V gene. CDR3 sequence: CASSPDAGGYGYTF. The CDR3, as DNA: TGTGCCAGCAGTCCTGACGCAGGGGGCTATGGCTACACCTTC.

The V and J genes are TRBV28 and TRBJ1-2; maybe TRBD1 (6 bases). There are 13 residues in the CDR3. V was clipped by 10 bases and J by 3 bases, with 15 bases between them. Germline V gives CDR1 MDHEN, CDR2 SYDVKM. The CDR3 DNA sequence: TGTGCCACCTTAGGACAGTCCTACTATGGCTACACCTTC. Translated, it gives CATLGQSYYGYTF.

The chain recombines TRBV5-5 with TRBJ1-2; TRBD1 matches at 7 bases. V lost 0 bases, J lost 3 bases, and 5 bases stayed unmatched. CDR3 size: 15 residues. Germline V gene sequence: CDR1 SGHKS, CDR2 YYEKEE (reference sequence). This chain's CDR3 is CASSLAGTGDYGYTF. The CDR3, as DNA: TGTGCCAGCAGCTTGGCCGGTACAGGGGACTATGGCTACACCTTC. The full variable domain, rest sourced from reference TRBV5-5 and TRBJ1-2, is DAGVTQSPTHLIKTRGQQVTLRCSPISGHKSVSWYQQVLGQGPQFIFQYYEKEERGRGNFPDRFSARQFPNYSSELNVNALLLGDSALYLCASSLAGTGDYGYTFGSGTRLTVV.

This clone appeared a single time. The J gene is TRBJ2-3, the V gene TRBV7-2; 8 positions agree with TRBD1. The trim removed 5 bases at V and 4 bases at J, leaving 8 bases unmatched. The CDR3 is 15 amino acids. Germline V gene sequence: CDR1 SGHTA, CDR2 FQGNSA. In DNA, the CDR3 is TGTGCCAGCAGCGTTACGGGGGACAGGTCAGATACGCAGTATTTT. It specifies CASSVTGDRSDTQYF.

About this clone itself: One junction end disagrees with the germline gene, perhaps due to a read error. The CDR3 bases are TGTGCCAGCAGTCAAGGACTAGCGGGAATAAATTCACCCCTCCACTTT. Protein product: CASSQGLAGINSPLHF. V gene TRBV3-1 (or the pseudogene TRBV3-2) combines with J gene TRBJ1-6; D gene uncertain. The V gene's germline CDR1 is LGHDT and CDR2 YNNKEL (reference sequence). The CDR3 length is 16 residues.

The CDR3 nucleotides read TGTGCCAGTAGGGGGACAGCCATGAACACTGAAGCTTTCTTT. This translates into CASRGTAMNTEAFF. The rearrangement uses TRBV19 and TRBJ1-1, with 7 bases lining up with TRBD1. With V trimmed by 6 bases and J by 0 bases, 4 bases remained unmatched. The germline CDR1 and CDR2 sequences are LNHDA and SQIVND (reference sequence). There are 14 residues in the CDR3.

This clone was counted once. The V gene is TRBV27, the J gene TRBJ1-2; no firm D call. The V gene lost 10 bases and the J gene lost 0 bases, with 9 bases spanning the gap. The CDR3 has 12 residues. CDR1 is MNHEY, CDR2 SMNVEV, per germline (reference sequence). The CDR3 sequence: CATRATNYGYTF. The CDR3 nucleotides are TGTGCCACGCGGGCAACTAACTATGGCTACACCTTC.

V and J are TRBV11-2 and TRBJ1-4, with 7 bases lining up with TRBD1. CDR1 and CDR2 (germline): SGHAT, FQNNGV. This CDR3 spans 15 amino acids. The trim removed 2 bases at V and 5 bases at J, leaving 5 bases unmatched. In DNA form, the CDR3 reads TGTGCCAGCAGCTTATCCGGGACAGTAAATGAAAAACTGTTTTTT. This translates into CASSLSGTVNEKLFF.

The CDR3 DNA follows: TGTGCCAGCATCGAAGCGGGGGGGAAAGATACGCAGTATTTT. Encoded protein: CASIEAGGKDTQYF. The chain is built from TRBV7-9 and TRBJ2-3; 10 bases are a match to TRBD2. The germline V gene has CDR1 SEHNR and CDR2 FQNEAQ (reference sequence). The CDR3 length is 14 residues. Trimming at V came to 7 bases and at J to 5 bases, leaving 6 bases not matched to a gene.

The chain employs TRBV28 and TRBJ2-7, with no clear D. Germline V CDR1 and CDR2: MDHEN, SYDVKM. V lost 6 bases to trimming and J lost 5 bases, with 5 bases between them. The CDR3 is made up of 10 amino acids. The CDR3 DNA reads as TGTGCCAGCAGCGTAAACGAGCAGTACTTC. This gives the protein CASSVNEQYF.

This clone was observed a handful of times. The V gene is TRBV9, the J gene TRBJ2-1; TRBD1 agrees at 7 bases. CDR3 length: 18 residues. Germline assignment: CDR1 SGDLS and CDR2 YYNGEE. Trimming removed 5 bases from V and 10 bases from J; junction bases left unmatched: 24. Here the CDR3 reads CASSIYSTGQVRSNEQFF. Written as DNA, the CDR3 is TGTGCCAGCAGTATCTACAGTACCGGACAGGTGCGAAGCAACGAGCAGTTCTTC.

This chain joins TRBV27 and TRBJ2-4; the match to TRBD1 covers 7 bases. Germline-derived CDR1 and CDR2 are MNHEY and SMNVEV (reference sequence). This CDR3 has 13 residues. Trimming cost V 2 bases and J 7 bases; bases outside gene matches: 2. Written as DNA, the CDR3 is TGTGCCAGCAGTTTACGGGGACAGAACATTCAGTACTTC. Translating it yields CASSLRGQNIQYF.

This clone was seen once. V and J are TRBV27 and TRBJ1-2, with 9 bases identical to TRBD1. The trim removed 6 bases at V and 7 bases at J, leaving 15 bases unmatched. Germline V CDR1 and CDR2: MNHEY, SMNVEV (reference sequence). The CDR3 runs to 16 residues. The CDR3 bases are TGTGCCAGCAGCGCATGGGACAGGGAAGCGAACAGTGGCTACACCTTC. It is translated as CASSAWDREANSGYTF.

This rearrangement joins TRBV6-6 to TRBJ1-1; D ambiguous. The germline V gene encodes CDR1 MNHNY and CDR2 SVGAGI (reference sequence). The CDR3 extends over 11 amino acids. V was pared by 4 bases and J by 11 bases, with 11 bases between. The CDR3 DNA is TGTGCCAGCAGTTTAGGCTACGGGGCTTTCTTT. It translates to CASSLGYGAFF.

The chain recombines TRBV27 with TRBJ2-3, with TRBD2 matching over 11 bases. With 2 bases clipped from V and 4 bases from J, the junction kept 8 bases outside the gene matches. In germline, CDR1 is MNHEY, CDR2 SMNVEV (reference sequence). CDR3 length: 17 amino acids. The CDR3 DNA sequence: TGTGCCAGCAGTTTAAGTCCGGGACTAGCGGCTGCAGATACGCAGTATTTT. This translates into CASSLSPGLAAADTQYF.

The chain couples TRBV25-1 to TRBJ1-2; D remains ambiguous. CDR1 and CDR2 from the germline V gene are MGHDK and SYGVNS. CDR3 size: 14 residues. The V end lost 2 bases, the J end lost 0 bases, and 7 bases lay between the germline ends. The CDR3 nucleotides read TGTGCCAGCAGTGAAATTTCAGCTAACTATGGCTACACCTTC. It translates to CASSEISANYGYTF.

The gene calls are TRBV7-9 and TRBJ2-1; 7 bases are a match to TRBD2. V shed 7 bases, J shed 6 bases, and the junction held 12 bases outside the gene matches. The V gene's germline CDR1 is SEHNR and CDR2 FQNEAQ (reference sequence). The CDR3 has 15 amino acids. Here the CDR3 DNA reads TGTGCCAGCACCAATGGCGGGAGCTCCGGCAATGAGCAGTTCTTC. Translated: CASTNGGSSGNEQFF.

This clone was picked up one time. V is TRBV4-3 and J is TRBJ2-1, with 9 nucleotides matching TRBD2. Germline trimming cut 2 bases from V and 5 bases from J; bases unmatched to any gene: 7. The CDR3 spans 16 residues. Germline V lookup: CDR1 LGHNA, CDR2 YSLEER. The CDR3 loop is CASSQYSGSLDNEQFF. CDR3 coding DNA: TGCGCCAGCAGCCAATATAGCGGGAGTCTGGACAATGAGCAGTTCTTC.

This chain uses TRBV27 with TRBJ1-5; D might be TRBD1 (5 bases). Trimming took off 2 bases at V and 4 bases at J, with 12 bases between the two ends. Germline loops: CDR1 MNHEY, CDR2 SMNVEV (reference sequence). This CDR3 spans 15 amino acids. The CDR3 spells CASSLGAGINQPQHF. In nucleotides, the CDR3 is TGTGCCAGCAGTTTAGGGGCAGGGATTAATCAGCCCCAGCATTTT.

CDR3 coding DNA: TGCGCCAGCAGCCAACTTAGGGGGAACACCGGGGAGCTGTTTTTT. This gives the protein CASSQLRGNTGELFF. The chain employs TRBV4-3 and TRBJ2-2; D may be TRBD1 (5 bases). The CDR3 loop spans 15 amino acids. Trimming shortened V by 2 bases and J by 1 base, and 8 bases separated the two germline ends. The germline gives CDR1 LGHNA, CDR2 YSLEER.

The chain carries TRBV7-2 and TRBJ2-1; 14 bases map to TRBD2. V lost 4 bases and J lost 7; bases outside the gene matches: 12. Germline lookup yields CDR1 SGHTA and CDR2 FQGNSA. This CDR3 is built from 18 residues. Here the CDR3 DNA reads TGTGCCAGCAGCTCCCGACCCGGGACTAGCGGGAGTATTAATGAGCAGTTCTTC. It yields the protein CASSSRPGTSGSINEQFF.

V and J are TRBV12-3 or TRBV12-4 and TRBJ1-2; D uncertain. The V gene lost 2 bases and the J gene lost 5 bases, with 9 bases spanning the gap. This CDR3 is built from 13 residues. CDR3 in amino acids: CASSLTARYGYTF. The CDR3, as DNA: TGTGCCAGCAGTTTAACTGCCCGATATGGCTACACCTTC.

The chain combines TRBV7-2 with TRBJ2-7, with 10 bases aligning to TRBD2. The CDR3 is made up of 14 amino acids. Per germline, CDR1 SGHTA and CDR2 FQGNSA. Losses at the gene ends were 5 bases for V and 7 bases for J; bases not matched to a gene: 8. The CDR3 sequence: CASSQGLAAAEQYF. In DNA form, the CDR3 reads TGTGCCAGCAGCCAAGGACTAGCGGCAGCGGAGCAGTACTTC.

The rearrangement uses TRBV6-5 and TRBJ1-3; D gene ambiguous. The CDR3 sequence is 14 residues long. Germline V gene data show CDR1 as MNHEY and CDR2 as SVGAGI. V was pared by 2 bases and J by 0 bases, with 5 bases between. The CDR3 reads CASSYRDSGNTIYF. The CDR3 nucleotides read TGTGCCAGCAGTTACCGGGACTCTGGAAACACCATATATTTT.

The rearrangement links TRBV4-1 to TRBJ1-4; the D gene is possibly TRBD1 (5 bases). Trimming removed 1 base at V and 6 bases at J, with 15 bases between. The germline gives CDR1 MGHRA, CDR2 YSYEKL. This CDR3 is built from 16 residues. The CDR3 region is CASSQVKGLRDEKLFF. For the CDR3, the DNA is TGCGCCAGCAGCCAAGTCAAGGGGTTAAGAGATGAAAAACTGTTTTTT.